The T cell receptor (beta chain) described here comes from a study of T cells expressing NK-cell markers. General study findings and limits: In several donors, dominant CD3+CD56+NKG2C+ clones formed roughly 1.0-7.5% of CD8+ cells. It was still unclear whether expanded NKG2C+ T cell clones were HCMV specific.

A word on this clonotype: Its antigen is currently unknown.

TCRdb re-called the 5' RACE reads; every CDR3 protein appears as one record, without DNA. The record lists around 260,000 distinct CDR3 sequences, of which the ten most abundant hold 3.5% to 5%. The sequenced sample consisted of blood T cells: a sorted CD56 or NKG2C T cell subset, CD4+ or CD8+ T cells, or bulk PBMC T cells (not recorded which). The source of this sequence is a woman aged 18-70 years in good health.

The CDR3 sequence is CASSPTGGASRGYTF. The chain carries TRBV7-3 and TRBJ1-2; absent DNA, TCRdb's TRBD1 call cannot be checked. The CDR3 is 15 residues long. Germline CDR1 and CDR2: SGHTA and FQGTGA.